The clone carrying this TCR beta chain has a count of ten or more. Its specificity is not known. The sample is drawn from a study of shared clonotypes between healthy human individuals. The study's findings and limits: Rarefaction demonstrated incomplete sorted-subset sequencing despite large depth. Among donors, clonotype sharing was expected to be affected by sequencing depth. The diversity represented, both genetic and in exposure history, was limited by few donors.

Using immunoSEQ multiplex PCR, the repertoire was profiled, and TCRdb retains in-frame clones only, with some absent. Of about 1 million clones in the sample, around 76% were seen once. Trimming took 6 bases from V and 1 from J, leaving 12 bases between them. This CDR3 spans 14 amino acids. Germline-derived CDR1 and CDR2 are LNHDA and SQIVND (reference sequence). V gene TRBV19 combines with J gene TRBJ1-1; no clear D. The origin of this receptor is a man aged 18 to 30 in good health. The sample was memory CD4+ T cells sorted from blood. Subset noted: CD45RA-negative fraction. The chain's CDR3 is CASSGLSKNTEAFF. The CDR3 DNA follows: TGTGCCAGTAGCGGACTGTCCAAGAACACTGAAGCTTTCTTT.